This T cell receptor (beta chain) stems from a study of a mutant IDH1 vaccine in newly diagnosed glioma. The wider study: Patients received eight vaccinations in weeks 1, 3, 5, 7, 11, 15, 19, 23. Vaccine dosing followed radiotherapy by 4-6 weeks, or accompanied temozolomide cycles. Overall study findings and caveats: Immune responses induced by vaccination arose in approximately 93% of the patients.

Time point here: week 5, during vaccination. The content of each vaccine dose was 300 ug of mutant IDH1 20-mer peptide, and topical imiquimod accompanied it. This clone was seen once. Its antigen is not identified. Sequenced by immunoSEQ multiplex PCR; TCRdb stores in-frame clones only, minus some. Among about 53,000 clones, around 82% were seen once, and the ten largest hold approximately 3%. The CDR3 runs to 14 residues. CDR1 and CDR2 (germline): LNHNV, YYDKDF (reference sequence). Germline trimming cut 1 base from V and 8 bases from J; bases unmatched to any gene: 7. The sample here was PBMCs, taken from a glioma patient whose treatment included an IDH1 peptide vaccine. The receptor comes from a young woman with glioma. Some clones in this sample may be carry-over from other donors' samples. The V and J genes are TRBV15 and TRBJ1-2; 7 bases align to TRBD1. CDR3 residues: CATSRAGTAGGYTF. For the CDR3, the DNA is TGTGCCACCAGCAGAGCCGGGACAGCGGGAGGCTACACCTTC.